These 28 T cell receptor beta chains came from one sample sequenced in a study of patients and donors after allogeneic stem cell transplantation. A single record per CDR3 protein comes from TCRdb applying MiXCR to the RT-PCR reads. The table has about 960,000 distinct CDR3 sequences, around 17% seen once. Sequenced input: blood, either unsorted or a sorted T cell fraction (not recorded which). All receptors derive from a human donor who was either an allogeneic HSCT recipient or a stem cell or donor lymphocyte infusion donor (not recorded which). It is not recorded whose cells these are; they may come from a transplant donor.

This clonotype was counted between two and nine times. The V call is TRBV18, the J call TRBJ2-7; D possibly corresponds to TRBD1 (5 bases). CDR1 is KGHSH, CDR2 LQKENI, per germline. The CDR3 length is 12 residues. The V gene lost 8 bases and the J gene lost 0 bases, with 8 bases spanning the gap. The DNA for the CDR3 is TGTGCCAGCGCAGGGATCTCCTACGAGCAGTACTTC. Translating it yields CASAGISYEQYF.

The chain carries TRBV30 and TRBJ2-1; D is possibly TRBD1 or TRBD2 (5 bases each). Germline CDR1 GTSNPN, CDR2 SVGIG (reference sequence). Trimming cost V 3 bases and J 3 bases, with 12 bases left between them. There are 14 residues in the CDR3. The CDR3 sequence is CAWSPGTSYNEQFF. Here the CDR3 DNA reads TGTGCCTGGAGCCCGGGGACCAGCTACAATGAGCAGTTCTTC.

This clonotype was observed a few times. V usage is TRBV12-3 or TRBV12-4 and J usage is TRBJ2-5; D uncertain. Trimming shortened V by 2 bases and J by 2 bases, and 9 bases separated the two germline ends. This CDR3 is built from 14 residues. DNA of the CDR3: TGTGCCAGCAGTTTAATCCAGAGACAAGAGACCCAGTACTTC. This sequence encodes CASSLIQRQETQYF.

The chain is built from TRBV20-1 and TRBJ1-5; D may be TRBD1 (5 bases). This CDR3 contains 15 residues. Germline V gene sequence: CDR1 DFQATT, CDR2 SNEGSKA (reference sequence). With 2 bases removed from V and 1 base from J, the gap between germline ends came to 12 bases. As DNA, the CDR3 is TGCAGTGCTAGATCAGGGTACGCAAGCAATCAGCCCCAGCATTTT. The encoded protein is CSARSGYASNQPQHF.

This clonotype was found a few times. This chain connects TRBV29-1 to TRBJ2-6, with D possibly called TRBD1 or TRBD2 (6 bases each). Germline CDR1 SQVTM, CDR2 ANQGSEA. The CDR3 contains 15 residues. The V and J ends lost 4 bases and 1 base respectively, with 11 bases between them. The chain's CDR3 is CSVVGGASGANVLTF. CDR3 sequence (DNA): TGCAGCGTTGTGGGGGGCGCTTCTGGGGCCAACGTCCTGACTTTC.

The J gene is TRBJ2-5, the V gene TRBV5-6; 8 nucleotides align to TRBD2. Germline V gene data show CDR1 as SGHDT and CDR2 as YYEEEE. The CDR3 covers 16 residues. V lost 2 bases to trimming and J lost 5 bases; unmatched junction nucleotides: 11. The CDR3 region has the DNA TGTGCCAGCAGCTTCTACGGGGGGGCTTTTGGGGAGACCCAGTACTTC. Translation: CASSFYGGAFGETQYF.

This rearrangement joins TRBV20-1 to TRBJ2-7; TRBD2 matches 8 bases. CDR1 and CDR2 (germline): DFQATT, SNEGSKA (reference sequence). J was trimmed by 1 base and V by 6 bases; bases with no gene match: 5. CDR3 length: 13 amino acids. CDR3 nucleotides: TGCAGTGCCAGCGGGAGCGATTCCTACGAGCAGTACTTC. Its protein is CSASGSDSYEQYF.

This clonotype came up a few times. This rearrangement joins TRBV24-1 to TRBJ2-6; unclear D gene. The V end lost 3 bases, the J end lost 0 bases, and 11 bases lay between the germline ends. This CDR3 is 17 amino acids long. The germline CDR1 and CDR2 sequences are KGHDR and SFDVKD. The CDR3 here is CATSDPARDSGANVLTF. CDR3 nucleotide sequence: TGTGCCACCAGTGATCCAGCGAGAGACTCTGGGGCCAACGTCCTGACTTTC.

This chain connects TRBV25-1 to TRBJ2-7; D perhaps matches TRBD2 (5 bases). Germline V gives CDR1 MGHDK, CDR2 SYGVNS. The CDR3 extends over 14 amino acids. Trimming took 3 bases from V and 2 from J, leaving 11 bases between them. Here the CDR3 reads CASSDGSKAYEQYF. The CDR3 DNA reads TGTGCCAGCAGTGATGGGAGCAAGGCCTACGAGCAGTACTTC.

The chain is built from TRBV7-9 and TRBJ2-7; D gene unclear. Germline V gene data show CDR1 as SEHNR and CDR2 as FQNEAQ (reference sequence). The CDR3 runs to 12 residues. V lost 1 base, J lost 7 bases, and 8 bases lay in between. CDR3 DNA sequence: TGTGCCAGCAGCTTAGAGTCCCTGGAGCAGTACTTC. Translating it yields CASSLESLEQYF.

A few counts support this clonotype. This rearrangement joins TRBV5-1 to TRBJ2-1, with D possibly being TRBD2 (6 bases). The CDR3 has 14 amino acids. With 6 bases removed from V and 2 bases from J, the gap between germline ends came to 12 bases. Germline V lookup: CDR1 SGHRS, CDR2 YFSETQ. The CDR3 protein is CASTPEGAYNEQFF. The CDR3 coding sequence is TGCGCCAGCACCCCGGAGGGTGCCTACAATGAGCAGTTCTTC.

V usage is TRBV7-8 and J usage is TRBJ2-3, with D unresolved. CDR3 length equals 13 residues. The V end was cut by 3 bases, the J end by 4 bases, with 8 bases between. Germline V lookup: CDR1 SGHVS, CDR2 FQNEAQ. CDR3 residues: CASSLGYPDTQYF. The CDR3 DNA follows: TGTGCCAGCAGCTTGGGTTATCCAGATACGCAGTATTTT.

This clonotype was seen repeatedly, ten times or more. The chain is built from TRBV7-2 and TRBJ2-2; D unresolved. Trimming pared 5 bases from V and 1 base from J, leaving 11 bases between. From germline, CDR1 is SGHTA and CDR2 FQGNSA. The CDR3 covers 15 residues. CDR3 sequence: CASSRPPLNTGELFF. CDR3 in DNA: TGTGCCAGCAGCCGCCCGCCATTGAACACCGGGGAGCTGTTTTTT.

The chain combines TRBV7-9 with TRBJ2-3; D call uncertain. The germline V gene encodes CDR1 SEHNR and CDR2 FQNEAQ (reference sequence). CDR3 length: 15 residues. V was shortened by 0 bases and J by 1 base, with 8 bases between the two germline ends. CDR3 DNA: TGTGCCAGCAGCTTAGCGGAGATGGGCACAGATACGCAGTATTTT. Translation gives CASSLAEMGTDTQYF.

This clonotype has just a few counts. CDR3 sequence reads: CASSSLAVLMNTEAFF. Written as DNA, the CDR3 is TGTGCCAGCAGTTCCCTTGCAGTGTTGATGAACACTGAAGCTTTCTTT. The chain uses TRBV28 and TRBJ1-1; D is uncertain. Germline CDR1 is MDHEN and CDR2 is SYDVKM. Trimming pared 4 bases from V and 0 bases from J, leaving 15 bases between. CDR3 length equals 16 residues.

This clonotype was seen a few times. The chain combines TRBV13 with TRBJ1-1, with D perhaps TRBD1 (5 bases). V lost 0 bases and J lost 5, with 16 bases in between. CDR3 length: 16 amino acids. Germline V gene sequence: CDR1 PRHDT, CDR2 FYEKMQ (reference sequence). CDR3 residues: CASSLGRHGGRTEAFF. The CDR3 nucleotides read TGTGCCAGCAGCTTAGGCCGTCATGGGGGAAGGACTGAAGCTTTCTTT.

This clonotype turned up a few times. The chain carries TRBV6-5 and TRBJ1-1; D uncertain. Germline loops: CDR1 MNHEY, CDR2 SVGAGI. Trimming removed 0 bases at V and 2 bases at J, with 10 bases between. There are 15 residues in the CDR3. The CDR3 loop reads CASSYSQVVNTEAFF. CDR3 nucleotide sequence: TGTGCCAGCAGTTACTCGCAGGTGGTAAACACTGAAGCTTTCTTT.

This clonotype has just a few counts. The J gene is TRBJ2-1, the V gene TRBV25-1; no reliable D call. This CDR3 region has 15 residues. V was cut by 3 bases and J by 1 base, with 10 bases left in between. Germline CDR1 is MGHDK and CDR2 is SYGVNS. CDR3 sequence: CASSDGTESYNEQFF. CDR3 bases: TGTGCCAGCAGTGATGGAACAGAATCCTACAATGAGCAGTTCTTC. The whole variable domain, remainder taken from reference TRBV25-1 and TRBJ2-1, is EADIYQTPRYLVIGTGKKITLECSQTMGHDKMYWYQQDPGMELHLIHYSYGVNSTEKGDLSSESTVSRIRTEHFPLTLESARPSHTSQYLCASSDGTESYNEQFFGPGTRLTVL.

There are a few counts of this clonotype. The chain uses TRBV12-3 or TRBV12-4 and TRBJ2-1; 10 bases are shared with TRBD2. J lost 7 bases, V lost 3 bases, and 9 bases had no gene match. The CDR3 length is 16 residues. CDR3 protein: CASSFGLAGVDNEQFF. The DNA of the CDR3 is TGTGCCAGCAGTTTTGGGCTAGCGGGAGTGGATAATGAGCAGTTCTTC.

The rearrangement uses TRBV4-3 and TRBJ1-1, with D possibly being TRBD1 (6 bases). Germline V gene lookup returns CDR1 LGHNA and CDR2 YSLEER. Between the trimmed V and J ends, which lost 1 base and 1 base, there was a span of 13 bases. CDR3 length: 16 amino acids. The CDR3 DNA is TGCGCCAGCAGCCAAGTAGTCGGGACACCGAACACTGAAGCTTTCTTT. Its protein is CASSQVVGTPNTEAFF.

This clonotype occurred a few times. The chain is built from TRBV9 and TRBJ2-7, with a possible D match to TRBD2 (5 bases). The CDR3 consists of 18 residues. V gave up 3 bases and J gave up 1 base, with 23 bases separating them. Germline V lookup: CDR1 SGDLS, CDR2 YYNGEE. CDR3 nucleotide sequence: TGTGCCAGCAGCGCTAGCTACATGGTTGGCGGGTCATCCTACGAGCAGTACTTC. This translates into CASSASYMVGGSSYEQYF.

This clonotype occurred a few times. The chain carries TRBV20-1 and TRBJ2-7; D gene ambiguous. The CDR3 contains 14 residues. The V end lost 2 bases, the J end lost 3 bases, and 14 bases lay between the germline ends. Germline assignment: CDR1 DFQATT and CDR2 SNEGSKA (reference sequence). CDR3 bases: TGCAGTGCTAGAACCCCTGAGGCGAACTACGAGCAGTACTTC. It specifies CSARTPEANYEQYF.

The rearrangement uses TRBV4-2 and TRBJ2-1; possibly TRBD2 for D (6 bases). The CDR3 is 12 amino acids. CDR1 LGHNA and CDR2 YNFKEQ come from the germline V gene. With 3 bases removed from V and 15 bases from J, the gap between germline ends came to 15 bases. DNA for the CDR3: TGTGCCAGCAGCCAGACCACTAGCAGATGGTTCTTC. Protein product: CASSQTTSRWFF.

The V gene is TRBV29-1, the J gene TRBJ1-4; TRBD1 aligns across 7 bases. This CDR3 has 13 amino acids. Per the germline V gene, CDR1 is SQVTM and CDR2 is ANQGSEA. J gave up 5 bases and V 7 bases, and 7 bases lay outside the gene matches. For the CDR3, the DNA is TGCAGCGGGGCGACAGGGATGAATGAAAAACTGTTTTTT. Encoded protein: CSGATGMNEKLFF.

This sequence joins TRBV30 and TRBJ1-1, with D uncertain. Trimming took 3 bases from V and 1 from J, leaving 6 bases between them. Per germline, CDR1 GTSNPN and CDR2 SVGIG (reference sequence). CDR3 length: 12 amino acids. The CDR3 DNA reads as TGTGCCTGGAGCCGATGGAACACTGAAGCTTTCTTT. Translated: CAWSRWNTEAFF.

The gene calls are TRBV7-9 and TRBJ1-4; no reliable D call. CDR3 length: 14 residues. From germline, CDR1 is SEHNR and CDR2 FQNEAQ (reference sequence). V lost 3 bases and J lost 6, with 11 bases in between. CDR3 DNA sequence: TGTGCCAGCAGCTTGGAGAAGGGCCATGAAAAACTGTTTTTT. It encodes CASSLEKGHEKLFF.

This clonotype has more than one count but fewer than ten. The rearrangement joins TRBV27 to TRBJ1-6; TRBD1 matches at 10 bases. CDR1 is MNHEY and CDR2 is SMNVEV in the germline V gene (reference sequence). This CDR3 is built from 13 residues. With V trimmed by 6 bases and J by 8 bases, 1 base remained unmatched. The CDR3 coding sequence is TGTGCCAGCAGGGGACAGGGGTATTCACCCCTCCACTTT. Residues: CASRGQGYSPLHF.

V usage is TRBV25-1 and J usage is TRBJ1-2; 9 bases match TRBD1. This CDR3 has 14 amino acids. After removal of 4 bases from V and 6 bases from J, the junction contained 6 bases not matched to a gene. In germline, CDR1 is MGHDK, CDR2 SYGVNS. CDR3 in DNA: TGTGCCAGCAGTGTGCGGGGACAGGGTGATGGCTACACCTTC. Its protein is CASSVRGQGDGYTF.